These 20 T cell receptor beta chains share one sample of origin, sequenced in a study of blood T cells in healthy people across ages. Through a sample-barcoded 5' primer and a J-beta primer mix, a second PCR was run for roughly 6 to 12 cycles. TCRdb used MiXCR to reprocess the 5' RACE reads, holding one entry per CDR3 protein. The data hold hundreds of thousands of distinct CDR3 sequences, with roughly half observed a single time. Sequencing input: blood. The receptors were sampled from a woman of 80 years or more in good health.

This chain joins TRBV29-1 and TRBJ1-2, with unresolved D. Per the germline V gene, CDR1 is SQVTM and CDR2 is ANQGSEA. CDR3 length equals 15 residues. V dropped 2 bases and J dropped 1 base, with 14 bases sitting between them. In nucleotides, the CDR3 is TGCAGCGTTGAACCACCCTCCGGGGTTAACTATGGCTACACCTTC. The encoded protein is CSVEPPSGVNYGYTF.

The CDR3 here is CASSPMDRGVTGELFF. The CDR3 nucleotides are TGTGCCAGCAGCCCCATGGACAGGGGAGTCACCGGGGAGCTGTTTTTT. The V call is TRBV7-9, the J call TRBJ2-2; TRBD1 matches at 9 bases. Germline loops: CDR1 SEHNR, CDR2 FQNEAQ (reference sequence). The CDR3 totals 16 residues. The V and J ends lost 5 bases and 4 bases, in that order; junction bases with no gene match: 8.

The chain carries TRBV2 and TRBJ2-5; D call uncertain. The end of the DNA fits TRBJ2-7 better, so the J call may be wrong. The length of the CDR3 is 13 residues. Germline values: CDR1 SNHLY, CDR2 FYNNEI. CDR3 residues: CASSVSLGSEQYF. CDR3 nucleotide sequence: TGTGCCAGCAGTGTATCACTCGGGTCCGAGCAGTACTTC.

In this sample, this clonotype turned up many times. This chain uses TRBV5-1 with TRBJ2-7, with D unresolved. CDR1 is SGHRS, CDR2 YFSETQ, per germline. This CDR3 comprises 14 residues. Trimming took off 0 bases at V and 2 bases at J, with 9 bases between the two ends. In nucleotides, the CDR3 is TGCGCCAGCAGCTTGGATGGAGCTACCTACGAGCAGTACTTC. Its protein product is CASSLDGATYEQYF.

This chain uses TRBV3-1 with TRBJ2-1; D gene unclear. Trimming removed 0 bases from V and 5 bases from J, with 11 bases in between. This CDR3 has 15 residues. The germline V gene has CDR1 LGHDT and CDR2 YNNKEL (reference sequence). The CDR3 bases are TGTGCCAGCAGCCAAGATCTGGGGTGGCACAATGAGCAGTTCTTC. Translating it yields CASSQDLGWHNEQFF.

A word on this clonotype: A read error may explain this, as a much larger clone is one base away. This chain links TRBV12-5 with TRBJ2-5; 12 nucleotides agree with TRBD2. The CDR3 extends over 18 amino acids. Per the germline V gene, CDR1 is LGHNT and CDR2 is FRNRAP. With V trimmed by 0 bases and J by 11 bases, 16 bases remained unmatched. CDR3 protein: CASGLVAPLAGGNNEQYF. Written as DNA, the CDR3 is TGTGCTAGTGGTTTGGTAGCTCCTCTAGCGGGAGGGAACAATGAGCAGTACTTC. The full variable domain, in which reference TRBV12-5 and TRBJ2-5 provide the parts outside the CDR3, is DARVTQTPRHKVTEMGQEVTMRCQPILGHNTVFWYRQTMMQGLELLAYFRNRAPLDDSGMPKDRFSAEMPDATLATLKIQPSEPRDSAVYFCASGLVAPLAGGNNEQYFGPGTRLLVL.

The genes are TRBV12-3 or TRBV12-4 and TRBJ2-3; D is unresolved. The germline V and J ends were trimmed by 1 base and 4 bases, with 15 bases remaining between them. The CDR3 covers 16 residues. The CDR3 sequence: CASSLGVTRRADTQYF. CDR3 DNA: TGTGCCAGCAGTTTAGGGGTCACAAGGCGCGCAGATACGCAGTATTTT.

The table lists this clonotype with a few counts. The V gene is TRBV3-1, the J gene TRBJ2-1; the match to TRBD2 covers 8 bases. This CDR3 contains 15 residues. CDR1 and CDR2 (germline): LGHDT, YNNKEL (reference sequence). The J segment lost 7 bases and the V segment lost 4 bases, leaving 9 bases of the junction unmatched. CDR3 sequence (DNA): TGTGCCAGCAGCCCCAGCGGGAGATCGCTTAATGAGCAGTTCTTC. Residues: CASSPSGRSLNEQFF.

The chain combines TRBV6-1 with TRBJ2-3; 9 bases agree with TRBD1. The CDR3 spans 14 residues. The V segment lost 4 bases and the J segment 3 bases; nucleotides outside the gene matches: 2. CDR1 MNHNS and CDR2 SASEGT come from the germline V gene. CDR3 amino acids: CASSGGTGTDTQYF. Written as DNA, the CDR3 is TGTGCCAGCAGTGGAGGGACAGGGACAGATACGCAGTATTTT.

As to this clonotype: The CDR3 carries no conserved terminal phenylalanine or tryptophan, so it likely arises from a read error. The J gene is TRBJ2-1, the V gene TRBV5-1; either TRBD1 or TRBD2 may fit D (5 bases each). The length of the CDR3 is 14 residues. Trimming pared 2 bases from V and 0 bases from J, leaving 6 bases between. CDR1 and CDR2 (germline): SGHRS, YFSETQ. CDR3 in amino acids: CASSFGTSYNEQFL. DNA of the CDR3: TGCGCCAGCAGCTTTGGGACCTCCTACAATGAGCAGTTCTTA.

The V and J genes are TRBV10-3 and TRBJ1-2; 9 nucleotides line up with TRBD1. The CDR3 loop spans 12 amino acids. Germline CDR1 ENHRY, CDR2 SYGVKD. The V segment lost 11 bases and the J segment 8 bases; nucleotides outside the gene matches: 9. The CDR3 DNA follows: TGTGCCTCAGACGGGACAGGGTACGGCTACACCTTC. It encodes CASDGTGYGYTF.

This clonotype has at least ten counts. The V call is TRBV7-9, the J call TRBJ1-2, with 10 bases matching TRBD1. This CDR3 has 16 amino acids. J gave up 4 bases and V 5 bases, and 10 bases lay outside the gene matches. CDR1 and CDR2 (germline): SEHNR, FQNEAQ (reference sequence). The DNA for the CDR3 is TGTGCCAGCAGCAAACCGGGACAGGGGAGCGGCTATGGCTACACCTTC. Protein: CASSKPGQGSGYGYTF.

This clonotype was picked up many times. V usage is TRBV12-3 or TRBV12-4 and J usage is TRBJ2-7; D is unresolved. This CDR3 is 11 amino acids long. V lost 5 bases and J lost 6, with 8 bases in between. CDR3 coding DNA: TGTGCCAGCAGTCCCAGATCCGAGCAGTACTTC. Its translation is CASSPRSEQYF.

This clonotype was counted many times. The chain carries TRBV4-2 and TRBJ2-3, with 10 bases aligning to TRBD2. Trimming took 3 bases from V and 2 from J; bases not matched to a gene: 8. This CDR3 comprises 17 residues. Per the germline V gene, CDR1 is LGHNA and CDR2 is YNFKEQ. CDR3 protein: CASSQAGLAELTDTQYF. The CDR3 DNA is TGTGCCAGCAGCCAGGCAGGACTAGCGGAACTCACAGATACGCAGTATTTT.

This clonotype was seen once. V gene TRBV19 combines with J gene TRBJ2-1, with a weak D call TRBD2 (5 bases). The CDR3 runs 15 residues. Germline V gene sequence: CDR1 LNHDA, CDR2 SQIVND (reference sequence). Trimming pared 5 bases from V and 5 bases from J, leaving 16 bases between. In DNA, the CDR3 is TGTGCCAGTAGTTGGGCCTCCCTGGGAGACAATGAGCAGTTCTTC. It translates to CASSWASLGDNEQFF.

V is TRBV7-8 and J is TRBJ1-1; 7 bases match TRBD1. V was pared by 4 bases and J by 1 base, with 9 bases of the junction left unmatched. There are 16 residues in the CDR3. Germline assignment: CDR1 SGHVS and CDR2 FQNEAQ. The CDR3 DNA follows: TGTGCCAGCAGCTCGAAACGACAGGGAACGAACACTGAAGCTTTCTTT. This sequence encodes CASSSKRQGTNTEAFF.

Points on this clonotype: It may be a read error: a sequence one base away is much more abundant. The genes are TRBV27 and TRBJ1-2; TRBD1 agrees at 7 bases. Germline-derived CDR1 and CDR2 are MNHEY and SMNVEV (reference sequence). The CDR3 totals 14 residues. V lost 4 bases to trimming and J lost 4 bases; unmatched junction nucleotides: 6. The CDR3 nucleotides are TGTGCCAGCAGTTCCGAGGACAGGACCTATGGCTACACCTTC. Protein product: CASSSEDRTYGYTF.

This chain joins TRBV4-2 and TRBJ2-1; the D is unclear. CDR3 size: 13 residues. From germline, CDR1 is LGHNA and CDR2 YNFKEQ. Trimming removed 1 base at V and 7 bases at J, with 8 bases between. This chain's CDR3 is CASSQGQRNEQFF. The CDR3 DNA reads as TGTGCCAGCAGCCAAGGTCAACGGAATGAGCAGTTCTTC.

V usage is TRBV20-1 and J usage is TRBJ1-4; TRBD1 aligns across 9 bases. V was clipped by 6 bases and J by 2 bases; unmatched bases: 7. The V gene's germline CDR1 is DFQATT and CDR2 SNEGSKA (reference sequence). The CDR3 covers 15 residues. The CDR3 is CSATGGRATNEKLFF. The CDR3 DNA is TGCAGTGCCACAGGGGGCAGGGCTACTAATGAAAAACTGTTTTTT.

This clonotype was counted many times. The chain is built from TRBV5-1 and TRBJ2-1, with D tentatively TRBD1 or TRBD2 (5 bases each). Germline lookup yields CDR1 SGHRS and CDR2 YFSETQ. The CDR3 totals 17 residues. The V end was cut by 5 bases, the J end by 0 bases, with 18 bases between. In DNA, the CDR3 is TGCGCCAGCAGTTTGATTCCCGGGACCGCCTCCTACAATGAGCAGTTCTTC. It codes for CASSLIPGTASYNEQFF.